The 10 T cell receptor beta chains below were found in one sample sequenced in a study of shared clonotypes between healthy human individuals. Assay used: immunoSEQ multiplex PCR; TCRdb lists only in-frame clones, some missing. The sample has millions of clones, approximately 94% seen once. What was sequenced was naive CD4+ T cells sorted from blood. Subset described: CD45RA+ positively selected. Every receptor here comes from a man aged 18 to 30 in good health.

This chain joins TRBV7-2 and TRBJ1-2; no definite D call. V gave up 5 bases and J gave up 10 bases, with 11 bases separating them. The CDR3 loop spans 11 amino acids. Germline V gives CDR1 SGHTA, CDR2 FQGNSA. This CDR3 reads CASSTGPAYTF. The CDR3 DNA sequence: TGTGCCAGCAGCACCGGACCGGCCTACACCTTC.

The chain carries TRBV5-1 and TRBJ2-7; TRBD1 matches at 10 bases. V shed 0 bases, J shed 5 bases, and the junction held 5 bases outside the gene matches. Germline V CDR1 and CDR2: SGHRS, YFSETQ. The CDR3 runs to 15 residues. In nucleotides, the CDR3 is TGCGCCAGCAGCTTGGGCGGGACAGGGGCCCACGAGCAGTACTTC. It codes for CASSLGGTGAHEQYF.

On this clone itself: The sample carries other DNA sequences with the same CDR3. This sequence joins TRBV7-2 and TRBJ1-2, with D hard to call. The ends were cut back, 1 base at V and 2 bases at J, with 8 bases in the middle. The CDR3 extends over 14 amino acids. CDR1 is SGHTA, CDR2 FQGNSA, per germline. The CDR3 reads CASSLGAGNYGYTF. The CDR3, as DNA: TGTGCCAGCAGCTTAGGAGCGGGGAACTATGGCTACACCTTC.

The chain couples TRBV7-2 to TRBJ2-3, with D hard to call. This CDR3 has 15 amino acids. Germline V lookup: CDR1 SGHTA, CDR2 FQGNSA. Trimming removed 1 base from V and 0 bases from J, with 8 bases in between. CDR3 DNA: TGTGCCAGCAGCTTAGATGGCGCCAGCACAGATACGCAGTATTTT. Residues: CASSLDGASTDTQYF.

This sequence joins TRBV10-2 and TRBJ2-2, with 7 bases identical to TRBD2. The CDR3 is 15 amino acids. J was trimmed by 6 bases and V by 10 bases; bases with no gene match: 14. Germline values: CDR1 WSHSY, CDR2 SAAADI. CDR3 coding DNA: TGCGCCACCTATGGGGAGGGTACTGTATCCGGGGAGCTGTTTTTT. This gives the protein CATYGEGTVSGELFF.

The J gene is TRBJ1-2, the V gene TRBV6-1, with 10 bases matching TRBD1. In germline, CDR1 is MNHNS, CDR2 SASEGT. The V and J ends lost 1 base and 6 bases, in that order; junction bases with no gene match: 11. The CDR3 is 17 amino acids. CDR3 nucleotide sequence: TGTGCCAGCAGTGAAGTCACCTGGACAGGGGGGGAAAATGGCTACACCTTC. This encodes CASSEVTWTGGENGYTF.

The CDR3 nucleotides are TGTGCCAGCACTCGGGGTAACTATGGCTACACCTTC. Translating gives CASTRGNYGYTF. J is TRBJ1-2 and V is TRBV11-2; D gene unclear. This CDR3 comprises 12 residues. The V end lost 7 bases, the J end lost 1 base, and 7 bases lay between the germline ends. Germline V CDR1 and CDR2: SGHAT, FQNNGV.

This clone was seen just once. Other nucleotide sequences from this sample produce the same CDR3. CDR3 region: CASSLDRYEQYF. CDR3 DNA: TGCGCCAGCAGCTTGGACCGCTACGAGCAGTACTTC. The rearrangement links TRBV5-1 to TRBJ2-7, with unresolved D. This CDR3 region has 12 residues. The germline V gene encodes CDR1 SGHRS and CDR2 YFSETQ. Trimming stripped 0 bases from V and 3 bases from J, with 4 bases between. Using reference TRBV5-1 and TRBJ2-7 for the parts outside the CDR3, the full variable domain is KAGVTQTPRYLIKTRGQQVTLSCSPISGHRSVSWYQQTPGQGLQFLFEYFSETQRNKGNFPGRFSGRQFSNSRSEMNVSTLELGDSALYLCASSLDRYEQYFGPGTRLTVT.

In the case of this clone: Other nucleotide sequences from this sample produce the same CDR3. The chain carries TRBV5-1 and TRBJ1-1; D perhaps matches TRBD1 (6 bases). Trimming pared 2 bases from V and 3 bases from J, leaving 11 bases between. The CDR3 covers 14 residues. The V gene's germline CDR1 is SGHRS and CDR2 YFSETQ. The chain's CDR3 is CASSLQGGDTEAFF. In nucleotides, the CDR3 is TGCGCCAGCAGCTTACAGGGCGGGGACACTGAAGCTTTCTTT.

The rearrangement uses TRBV28 and TRBJ2-7, with a weak D call TRBD1 (6 bases). Per the germline V gene, CDR1 is MDHEN and CDR2 is SYDVKM. V lost 5 bases to trimming and J lost 1 base, with 12 bases between them. This CDR3 spans 14 amino acids. CDR3 sequence reads: CASSPADRSYEQYF. DNA of the CDR3: TGTGCCAGCAGTCCTGCCGACAGGTCCTACGAGCAGTACTTC.